The 8 T cell receptor beta chains in this list originate from one sample, sequenced in a study. Cells sorted as Tregs were CD4+, CD25+ and CD127-/low. TCRdb reprocessed the 5' RACE reads via MiXCR and lists one record per CDR3 protein. The sample lists about 42,000 distinct CDR3 sequences; 20% to 25% were seen once. Sequenced sample: Tregs sorted from blood. All receptors derive from a female donor with breast cancer.

This clonotype appeared many times. This CDR3 is CASSLRGFAYEQYF. DNA of the CDR3: TGTGCCAGCAGTTTAAGGGGCTTCGCTTACGAGCAGTACTTC. The V gene is TRBV28, the J gene TRBJ2-7; maybe TRBD1 (5 bases). Trimming shortened V by 2 bases and J by 4 bases, and 12 bases separated the two germline ends. CDR1 is MDHEN, CDR2 SYDVKM, per germline. The CDR3 totals 14 residues.

By proportion, this clonotype is medium-sized. The CDR3 loop reads CASSHTGTPRDPEPYEQYF. In DNA, the CDR3 is TGTGCCAGCAGCCATACCGGGACGCCCAGGGACCCCGAGCCCTACGAGCAGTACTTC. The gene calls are TRBV6-5 and TRBJ2-7; D may correspond to TRBD1 or TRBD2 (5 bases each). The germline V and J ends were trimmed by 6 bases and 2 bases, with 29 bases remaining between them. Germline CDR1 MNHEY, CDR2 SVGAGI. The CDR3 covers 19 residues.

This clonotype was counted many times. The V call is TRBV27, the J call TRBJ2-7, with TRBD1 matching over 7 bases. This CDR3 has 13 amino acids. The junction had 7 bases not matched to a gene; V was cut back by 6 bases and J by 5 bases. Germline-derived CDR1 and CDR2 are MNHEY and SMNVEV (reference sequence). CDR3 coding DNA: TGTGCCAGCAGCGAGACAGGGATCCACGAGCAGTACTTC. Translating it yields CASSETGIHEQYF.

Note on this clonotype: The germline gene is not matched at one end of the junction; a read error may be the cause. The chain uses TRBV5-1 and TRBJ2-3; 8 nucleotides line up with TRBD2. The germline CDR1 and CDR2 sequences are SGHRS and YFSETQ. The CDR3 loop spans 14 amino acids. The CDR3 coding sequence is TGCACCAGCAGCAGCGGGAGTTTCACAGATACGCAGTATTTT. It translates to CTSSSGSFTDTQYF.

In this sample, this clonotype turned up once. A much larger clone is a single base away; this may be a read error. The chain combines TRBV27 with TRBJ2-7; D is unclear. The length of the CDR3 is 13 residues. The V gene lost 7 bases and the J gene lost 1 base, with 11 bases spanning the gap. CDR1 is MNHEY and CDR2 is SMNVEV in the germline V gene (reference sequence). In DNA form, the CDR3 reads TGTGCCAGCAACCCAGGACCATCCTACGAGCAGTACTTC. It yields the protein CASNPGPSYEQYF.

This clonotype was detected many times. V is TRBV9 and J is TRBJ2-1; D is possibly TRBD2 (6 bases). Between the trimmed V and J ends, which lost 6 bases and 4 bases, there was a span of 17 bases. The germline gives CDR1 SGDLS, CDR2 YYNGEE. This CDR3 has 15 residues. DNA for the CDR3: TGTGCCAGCACCTCATCGGGACTCGCTTACAATGAGCAGTTCTTC. Translation: CASTSSGLAYNEQFF.

This clonotype was observed a handful of times. J is TRBJ2-3 and V is TRBV7-2; D possibly corresponds to TRBD2 (6 bases). Per the germline V gene, CDR1 is SGHTA and CDR2 is FQGNSA. V lost 2 bases and J lost 6, with 12 bases in between. The CDR3 runs to 14 residues. The CDR3 loop reads CASSLNAGKDTQYF. DNA of the CDR3: TGTGCCAGCAGCTTAAATGCGGGAAAGGATACGCAGTATTTT. Based on the CDR3 plus reference TRBV7-2 and TRBJ2-3, the full variable domain is GAGVSQSPSNKVTEKGKDVELRCDPISGHTALYWYRQSLGQGLEFLIYFQGNSAPDKSGLPSDRFSAERTGGSVSTLTIQRTQQEDSAVYLCASSLNAGKDTQYFGPGTRLTVL.

There are many counts of this clonotype. V gene TRBV20-1 combines with J gene TRBJ1-1; the D gene is possibly TRBD1 (6 bases). Trimming shortened V by 6 bases and J by 4 bases, and 15 bases separated the two germline ends. The CDR3 consists of 13 residues. Germline V gene lookup returns CDR1 DFQATT and CDR2 SNEGSKA (reference sequence). The CDR3 region is CSAPGDGSTEAFF. In DNA form, the CDR3 reads TGCAGTGCCCCAGGGGATGGGAGCACTGAAGCTTTCTTT.